These T cell receptor beta chains were read from a single sample in a study of blood T cell repertoires in COVID-19. Here immunoSEQ multiplex PCR was the method, and the copy in TCRdb shows in-frame clones only, minus some. The sample includes some 50,000 clones, over 75% of them seen just once. Sample: peripheral blood. The receptors shown here come from a man aged 50 to 59 with active COVID-19. The CDR3 runs from the conserved cysteine through the conserved F or W. D genes are given only for firm matches. Where a row states a size, it is once, few, many or the class of an expanded clone; other rows omit it.

>TRBJ1-5|-|-|TRBV28
CATQQIYSNQPQHF
TGTGCCACCCAACAAATTTATAGCAATCAGCCCCAGCATTTT
>TRBJ1-2|-|TRBD1|TRBV6-5
CASSYTTGTNYGYTF
TGTGCCAGCAGTTACACGACAGGGACTAACTATGGCTACACCTTC
>TRBJ1-2|-|-|TRBV6-2/TRBV6-3
CASSYAAYGYTF
TGTGCCAGCAGTTATGCGGCCTATGGCTACACCTTC
>TRBJ2-7|-|TRBD1|TRBV5-1
CASSWAGTGDEQYF
TGCGCCAGCAGCTGGGCTGGGACAGGGGACGAGCAGTACTTC
>TRBJ1-1|-|TRBD1|TRBV4-1
CASSQERGRQGVVAFF
TGCGCCAGCAGCCAAGAAAGAGGGCGACAGGGGGTAGTGGCTTTCTTT
>TRBJ2-1|few|TRBD1|TRBV2
CASPGQGDYNEQFF
TGTGCCAGTCCGGGACAGGGGGACTACAATGAGCAGTTCTTC
>TRBJ2-1|-|TRBD2|TRBV5-1
CASSSKAGLAGGPSYNEQFF
TGCGCCAGCAGCTCTAAAGCGGGACTAGCGGGGGGCCCTTCCTACAATGAGCAGTTCTTC
>TRBJ2-2|-|TRBD2|TRBV7-2
CASSPPGTSGSTGELFF
TGTGCCAGCAGCCCTCCCGGGACTAGCGGGAGTACCGGGGAGCTGTTTTTT
>TRBJ1-2|-|-|TRBV7-9
CASSQRQVLYGYTF
TGTGCCAGCAGCCAACGACAGGTACTCTATGGCTACACCTTC
>TRBJ1-6|-|-|TRBV23-1
CASSQRSRGTYNSPLHF
TGCGCCAGCAGTCAGAGGTCCCGGGGAACCTATAATTCACCCCTCCACTTT
>TRBJ1-5|-|-|TRBV19
CASSPRVRVNQPQHF
TGTGCCAGTAGTCCGCGAGTGAGGGTCAATCAGCCCCAGCATTTT
>TRBJ2-7|-|-|TRBV11-2
CASSFVEQGFEQYF
TGTGCCAGCAGCTTCGTCGAACAGGGATTCGAGCAGTACTTC
>TRBJ2-1|-|TRBD2|TRBV7-6
CASSFGQGGLYEQFF
TGTGCCAGCAGCTTCGGGCAGGGAGGGTTGTATGAGCAGTTCTTC
>TRBJ2-3|-|-|TRBV11-3
CASSLGDTQYF
TGTGCCAGCAGCCTCGGGGATACGCAGTATTTT
>TRBJ1-4|-|-|TRBV28
CASKSGGEKLFF
TGTGCCAGCAAATCCGGGGGTGAAAAACTGTTTTTT
>TRBJ2-3|-|TRBD2|TRBV6-2/TRBV6-3
CASSQILAGGLTDTQYF
TGTGCCAGCAGTCAAATACTAGCGGGGGGGCTCACAGATACGCAGTATTTT
>TRBJ2-5|-|-|TRBV24-1
CATSDRGQQETQYF
TGTGCCACCAGTGACCGAGGACAGCAAGAGACCCAGTACTTC
>TRBJ2-1|once|-|TRBV27
CASSLRGGFGEQFF
TGTGCCAGCAGTTTAAGAGGGGGTTTCGGTGAGCAGTTCTTC
>TRBJ1-6|medium-sized|-|TRBV4-2
CASSQGEAHNSPLHF
TGTGCCAGCAGCCAAGGGGAGGCCCATAATTCACCCCTCCACTTT
>TRBJ2-5|-|-|TRBV5-1
CASSGGGEETQYF
TGCGCCAGCAGCGGAGGGGGCGAAGAGACCCAGTACTTC
>TRBJ1-6|-|TRBD1|TRBV7-8
CASSLIAMGQARSYNSPLHF
TGTGCCAGCAGCTTAATAGCAATGGGACAGGCCCGCTCCTATAATTCACCCCTCCACTTT
>TRBJ2-1|-|TRBD2|TRBV5-6
CASEIGGDEQFF
TGTGCCAGCGAAATTGGGGGGGATGAGCAGTTCTTC
>TRBJ2-1|-|TRBD1|TRBV27
CASTAGTGGLDEQFF
TGTGCCAGCACCGCCGGGACAGGGGGTCTTGATGAGCAGTTCTTC
>TRBJ2-3|-|TRBD2|TRBV6-6
CASSLTGGPTDTQYF
TGTGCCAGCAGTTTGACGGGAGGGCCGACAGATACGCAGTATTTT
>TRBJ2-7|-|-|TRBV5-6
CASSTPGTYEQYF
TGTGCCAGCAGCACTCCGGGAACCTACGAGCAGTACTTC
>TRBJ2-3|-|TRBD1|TRBV7-3
CASSPGTGVYHTQYF
TGTGCCAGCAGCCCCGGGACAGGGGTTTATCATACGCAGTATTTT
>TRBJ1-6|-|-|TRBV6-5
CASSYSSGINSPLHF
TGTGCCAGCAGTTACTCGTCGGGTATAAATTCACCCCTCCACTTT
>TRBJ1-1|-|-|TRBV19
CASSPTYLGGNTEAFF
TGTGCCAGTAGTCCTACTTACCTAGGAGGGAACACTGAAGCTTTCTTT
>TRBJ2-5|once|-|TRBV10-1
CASSERTRETQYF
TGCGCCAGCAGTGAGAGAACGAGGGAGACCCAGTACTTC
>TRBJ2-1|-|TRBD2|TRBV28
CASSSTSGNNEQFF
TGTGCCAGCAGTTCAACTAGCGGAAACAATGAGCAGTTCTTC
>TRBJ2-7|-|TRBD1|TRBV24-1
CATSTADRNTLHEQYF
TGTGCCACCAGTACGGCGGACAGGAACACTCTCCACGAGCAGTACTTC
>TRBJ2-3|-|TRBD1|TRBV7-8
CASSLAPGTGGDTQYF
TGTGCCAGCAGCTTAGCGCCAGGGACAGGGGGGGATACGCAGTATTTT
>TRBJ1-3|few|TRBD1|TRBV5-6
CASSLEAWQGAKGNTIYF
TGTGCCAGCAGCTTGGAAGCGTGGCAGGGGGCGAAAGGAAACACCATATATTTT
>TRBJ1-1|-|-|TRBV5-1
CASSLSPLGSGPEAFF
TGCGCCAGCAGCCTCTCCCCTTTGGGGAGCGGCCCTGAAGCTTTCTTT
>TRBJ2-7|-|-|TRBV24-1
CATSELGDEQYF
TGTGCCACCAGTGAACTCGGGGATGAGCAGTACTTC
>TRBJ2-7|-|-|TRBV5-1
CASSLAFSQPGISYEQYF
TGCGCCAGCAGCTTGGCCTTTTCCCAGCCAGGTATCTCCTACGAGCAGTACTTC
>TRBJ2-5|-|-|TRBV5-1
CASSLGQLEETQYF
TGCGCCAGCAGCTTGGGACAATTAGAAGAGACCCAGTACTTC
>TRBJ1-2|-|-|TRBV6-2/TRBV6-3
CASSPGVDGLKYGYTF
TGTGCCAGCAGTCCAGGGGTGGACGGGCTGAAGTATGGCTACACCTTC
>TRBJ2-1|-|TRBD2|TRBV4-1
CASSQGLAGSSYNEQFF
TGCGCCAGCAGCCAAGGGCTAGCGGGAAGCTCCTACAATGAGCAGTTCTTC
>TRBJ2-6|once|TRBD2|TRBV28
CASTSSGRSGANVLTF
TGTGCCAGCACTTCTAGCGGGAGGAGTGGGGCCAACGTCCTGACTTTC
>TRBJ1-2|-|-|TRBV18
CASSPPGGPAMVANYGYTF
TGTGCCAGCTCACCACCGGGGGGACCGGCCATGGTAGCTAACTATGGCTACACCTTC
>TRBJ2-1|-|TRBD2|TRBV29-1
CSVGGGTSGSSYNEQFF
TGCAGCGTTGGCGGAGGGACTAGCGGGAGCTCCTACAATGAGCAGTTCTTC
>TRBJ2-3|many|-|TRBV30
CAWSEGTWASTDTQYF
TGTGCCTGGAGTGAGGGGACATGGGCTAGCACAGATACGCAGTATTTT
>TRBJ1-1|-|-|TRBV6-2/TRBV6-3
CASSSPRAVTTEAFF
TGTGCCAGCAGTTCGCCCAGGGCGGTAACCACTGAAGCTTTCTTT
>TRBJ2-5|-|-|TRBV7-2
CASSPGRGRGQETQYF
TGTGCCAGCAGCCCCGGTAGAGGGAGAGGGCAAGAGACCCAGTACTTC
>TRBJ2-7|-|TRBD2|TRBV19
CASTGLAGGKYEQYF
TGTGCCAGTACGGGACTAGCGGGAGGAAAGTACGAGCAGTACTTC
>TRBJ2-7|-|-|TRBV19
CASSIAANYEQYF
TGTGCCAGTAGTATAGCTGCGAACTACGAGCAGTACTTC
>TRBJ2-7|-|TRBD2|TRBV6-1
CASSEGVLAGQTYF
TGTGCCAGCAGTGAGGGTGTTCTAGCGGGCCAAACATACTTC
>TRBJ2-4|once|TRBD1|TRBV5-4
CASSVGQVGAKNIQYF
TGTGCCAGCAGCGTGGGACAGGTGGGGGCCAAAAACATTCAGTACTTC
>TRBJ2-3|-|TRBD2|TRBV11-2
CASSRGGLAGGFPDTQYF
TGTGCCAGCAGCCGTGGGGGCCTAGCGGGAGGGTTCCCAGATACGCAGTATTTT
>TRBJ2-7|-|-|TRBV7-2
CASSPSRVGEQYF
TGTGCCAGCAGCCCTAGCCGGGTTGGCGAGCAGTACTTC
>TRBJ2-7|-|TRBD1|TRBV6-5
CASSYSRDSTYEQYF
TGTGCCAGCAGTTACTCCCGGGACAGTACCTACGAGCAGTACTTC
>TRBJ1-1|-|-|TRBV7-2
CASSPGGGWNTEAFF
TGTGCCAGCAGCCCCGGGGGGGGCTGGAACACTGAAGCTTTCTTT
>TRBJ1-4|-|TRBD1|TRBV28
CASRSTGTNEKLFF
TGTGCCAGCAGGTCGACAGGGACGAATGAAAAACTGTTTTTT
>TRBJ1-2|-|TRBD1|TRBV28
CASSATGEVVGYTF
TGTGCCAGCAGTGCGACAGGGGAGGTCGTAGGCTACACCTTC